This T cell receptor beta chain was sequenced for a study of blood T cell repertoires in COVID-19. Whole-study context: T cells, B-cell-depleted T cells, or PBMCs supplied cDNA or gDNA.

Germline V gives CDR1 MGHRA, CDR2 YSYEKL. This CDR3 has 14 amino acids. Deletions cut 4 bases from V and 7 bases from J, with 14 bases between. Generated by immunoSEQ multiplex PCR, the TCRdb table keeps only in-frame clones and is missing some. The sample holds around 380,000 clones, more than 75% seen once. The V gene is TRBV4-1, the J gene TRBJ1-5; TRBD1 might be the D (5 bases). The sample consisted of peripheral blood. The source of this sequence is a human donor with acute or convalescent COVID-19. The donor label of this sample is uncertain. The CDR3 is CASSLQGGRQPQHF. The DNA of the CDR3 is TGCGCCAGCAGCCTTCAGGGTGGTAGGCAGCCCCAGCATTTT.